The text below deals with one T cell receptor (beta chain). Its antigen is as yet unknown. CD45RO-CCR7+CD27+CD95- expression identified naive CD8+ T cells. This entry belongs to a study of CXCR3-negative and CXCR3-positive naive CD8 T cells. Findings of the study overall: Comparably high diversity marked both naive subsets, whereas memory CD8+ cells had much lower diversity. Within a donor, both naive subsets shared TRBV-TRBJ usage, unlike memory cells.

UMI labels and 5' RACE were used to prepare the TRB cDNA libraries. TCRdb re-called the 5' RACE reads; every CDR3 protein appears as one record, without DNA. The listing contains over 35,000 distinct CDR3 sequences. Germline V gives CDR1 SEHNR, CDR2 FQNEAQ (reference sequence). The CDR3 is 17 residues long. The source of this sequence is a human donor in good health. Some clones in this sample may be carry-over from other donors' samples. Input material: naive CXCR3- CD8+ T cells from blood. The subset: CD45RO-CCR7+CD27+CD95- naive CD8+ T cells lacking CXCR3 (TNR3-). The chain combines TRBV7-9 with TRBJ1-4. CDR3 in amino acids: CASSSPPEAGRQEKLFF.